The source of this T cell receptor (beta chain) is a study of regulatory T cells in long-lasting Graves disease. Findings and caveats of the study: Persistent patients shared more public clonotypes (about 3,000) than newly diagnosed patients (approximately 960). Persistent disease exhibited a predilection for TRBV28, TRBJ1-2 and TRBJ2-5. Relative to newly diagnosed Graves' patients, persistent ones had lower TCR diversity.

Time point denoted: newly diagnosed GD, antithyroid drugs for less than 3 months. PBMCs were the source of the RNA used for TCR sequencing. As regards this clonotype: Its antigen is unknown.

According to the study, TCR beta libraries were built with iRepertoire HTBI primers and CDR3-region Arm-PCR. MiXCR, run by TCRdb on the multiplex PCR reads, gives a single entry per CDR3 protein. Among fewer than 650,000 distinct CDR3 sequences listed, roughly 15% were seen once. CDR1 and CDR2 from the germline V gene are MGHRA and YSYEKL. V shed 0 bases and J 1 base; nucleotides not matched to a gene: 8. The CDR3 runs to 18 residues. A further study also used this sample, focusing on T cells in Graves' hyperthyroidism and ophthalmopathy. As reported in that work: Those with hyperthyroidism were 18 to 65 years old, newly diagnosed, and ill for under 2 months.

The rearrangement links TRBV4-1 to TRBJ1-5; 8 bases align to TRBD1. The specimen comprised peripheral blood mononuclear cells (PBMCs), sampled at new diagnosis, from a patient treated with antithyroid drugs. The clonotype comes from a man between 18 and 29 years old with Graves disease. CDR3 amino acids: CASSQDEAGGLSNQPQHF. CDR3 nucleotides: TGCGCCAGCAGCCAAGATGAGGCAGGGGGCTTGAGCAATCAGCCCCAGCATTTT.